Listed below are T cell receptor beta chains from one sample, sequenced in a study of metastatic and nonmetastatic thyroid tumors. Using MiXCR, TCRdb re-called clones from the PCR reads. Of about 40,000 clones in the sample, approximately 16% were seen once. Sequenced input: blood. The receptors here all came from a female donor with papillary thyroid cancer or a benign thyroid nodule (not recorded which). Some clones in this sample may be carry-over from other donors' samples. Both conserved end residues are part of each CDR3.

CDR3aa: CASSYSRLATDTQYF
j_gene: TRBJ2-3
v_gene: TRBV6-6

CDR3aa: CASSRRDFTEAFF
j_gene: TRBJ1-1
v_gene: TRBV6-1

CDR3aa: CASSPQPVSQGSPLHF
j_gene: TRBJ1-6
v_gene: TRBV18

CDR3aa: CSARDRGLAGNTIYF
j_gene: TRBJ1-3
v_gene: TRBV20-1

CDR3aa: CSAKGAGHYNEQFF
j_gene: TRBJ2-1
v_gene: TRBV20-1

CDR3aa: CSPYRAVNTEAFF
j_gene: TRBJ1-1
v_gene: TRBV29-1

CDR3aa: CASSQDINEQFF
j_gene: TRBJ2-1
v_gene: TRBV3-1

CDR3aa: CASSITPQVGVYEQYF
j_gene: TRBJ2-7
v_gene: TRBV19

CDR3aa: CASSPKTGPYAEAFF
j_gene: TRBJ1-1
v_gene: TRBV5-1

CDR3aa: CASSYGQGAGVMAQHF
j_gene: TRBJ1-5
v_gene: TRBV6-5

CDR3aa: CSARDLLTTDTQYF
j_gene: TRBJ2-3
v_gene: TRBV20-1

CDR3aa: CASSVGVGTAVGELFF
j_gene: TRBJ2-2
v_gene: TRBV9

CDR3aa: CASSQDPQGWTQYF
j_gene: TRBJ2-5
v_gene: TRBV4-1

CDR3aa: CSAANSGRGFNEQFF
j_gene: TRBJ2-1
v_gene: TRBV20-1

CDR3aa: CASSFGLGETQHF
j_gene: TRBJ2-5
v_gene: TRBV27

CDR3aa: CASSRTVIDQPQHF
j_gene: TRBJ1-5
v_gene: TRBV6-1

CDR3aa: CASTPRGSGSKYEQFF
j_gene: TRBJ2-1
v_gene: TRBV28

CDR3aa: CASSPPVPSNQPQHF
j_gene: TRBJ1-5
v_gene: TRBV28

CDR3aa: CASRGQAHTGELFF
j_gene: TRBJ2-2
v_gene: TRBV6-1

CDR3aa: CSASLLAERSQYF
j_gene: TRBJ2-5
v_gene: TRBV20-1

CDR3aa: CASSVGPGSGNTIYF
j_gene: TRBJ1-3
v_gene: TRBV9

CDR3aa: CASSQESRVRWGYGYTF
j_gene: TRBJ1-2
v_gene: TRBV14

CDR3aa: CASSISPGQGREQPQHF
j_gene: TRBJ1-5
v_gene: TRBV27

CDR3aa: CASTTGLLGETQYF
j_gene: TRBJ2-5
v_gene: TRBV6-1

CDR3aa: CASSLYASIYNEQFF
j_gene: TRBJ2-1
v_gene: TRBV7-2